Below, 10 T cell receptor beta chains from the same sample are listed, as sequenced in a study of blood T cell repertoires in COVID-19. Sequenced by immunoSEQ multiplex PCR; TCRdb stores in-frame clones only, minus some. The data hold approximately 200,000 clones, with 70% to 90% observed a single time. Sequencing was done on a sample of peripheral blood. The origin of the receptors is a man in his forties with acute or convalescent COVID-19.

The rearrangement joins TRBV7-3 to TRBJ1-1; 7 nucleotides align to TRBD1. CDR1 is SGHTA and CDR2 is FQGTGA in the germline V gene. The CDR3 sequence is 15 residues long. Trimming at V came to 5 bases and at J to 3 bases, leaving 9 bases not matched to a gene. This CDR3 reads CASSPGTARDTEAFF. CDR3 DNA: TGTGCCAGCAGCCCCGGGACAGCGCGGGACACTGAAGCTTTCTTT.

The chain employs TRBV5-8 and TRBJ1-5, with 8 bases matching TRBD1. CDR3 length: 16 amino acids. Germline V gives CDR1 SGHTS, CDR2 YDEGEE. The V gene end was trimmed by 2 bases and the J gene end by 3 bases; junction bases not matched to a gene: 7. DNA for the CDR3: TGTGCCAGCAGCTTTCGCCAGACAGGGGACAATCAGCCCCAGCATTTT. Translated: CASSFRQTGDNQPQHF.

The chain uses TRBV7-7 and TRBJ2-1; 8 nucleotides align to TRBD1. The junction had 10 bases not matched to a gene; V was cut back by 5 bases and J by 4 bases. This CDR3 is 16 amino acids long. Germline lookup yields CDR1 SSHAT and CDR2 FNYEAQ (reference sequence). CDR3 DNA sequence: TGTGCCAGCAGCCTCCAGGGAACAGGGGGTTACAATGAGCAGTTCTTC. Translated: CASSLQGTGGYNEQFF.

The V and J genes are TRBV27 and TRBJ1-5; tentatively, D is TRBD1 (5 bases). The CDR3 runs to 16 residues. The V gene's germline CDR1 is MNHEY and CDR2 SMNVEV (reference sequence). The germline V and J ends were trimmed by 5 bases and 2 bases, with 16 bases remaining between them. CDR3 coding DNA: TGTGCCAGCAGTCAGGGATACGGTTGGGGCAATCAGCCCCAGCATTTT. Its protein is CASSQGYGWGNQPQHF.

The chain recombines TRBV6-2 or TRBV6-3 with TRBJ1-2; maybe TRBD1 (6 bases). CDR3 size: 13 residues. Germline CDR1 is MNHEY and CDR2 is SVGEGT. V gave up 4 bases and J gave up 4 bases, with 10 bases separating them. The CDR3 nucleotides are TGTGCCAGCAGTTTTGGACAGAGCTATGGCTACACCTTC. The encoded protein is CASSFGQSYGYTF.

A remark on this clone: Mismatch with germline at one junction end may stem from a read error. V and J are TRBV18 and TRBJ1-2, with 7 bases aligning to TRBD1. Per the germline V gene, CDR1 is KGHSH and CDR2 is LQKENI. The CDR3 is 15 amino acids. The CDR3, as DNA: TGTGCCAGCTCGCCACCGGGACAGTCTAACTATGGCTACACCTTC. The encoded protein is CASSPPGQSNYGYTF.

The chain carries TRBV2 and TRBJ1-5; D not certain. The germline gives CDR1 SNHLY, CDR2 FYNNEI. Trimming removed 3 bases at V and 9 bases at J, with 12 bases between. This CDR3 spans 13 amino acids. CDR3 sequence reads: CASSESGSRPQHF. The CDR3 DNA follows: TGTGCCAGCAGTGAGAGCGGGAGTCGGCCCCAGCATTTT.

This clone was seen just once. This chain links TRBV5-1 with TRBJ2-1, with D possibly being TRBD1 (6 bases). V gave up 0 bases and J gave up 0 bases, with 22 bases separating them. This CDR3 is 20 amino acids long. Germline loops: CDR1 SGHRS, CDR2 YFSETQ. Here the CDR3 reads CASSLEGGNSGPSSYNEQFF. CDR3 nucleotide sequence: TGCGCCAGCAGCTTGGAAGGGGGAAACAGCGGCCCCAGCTCCTACAATGAGCAGTTCTTC.

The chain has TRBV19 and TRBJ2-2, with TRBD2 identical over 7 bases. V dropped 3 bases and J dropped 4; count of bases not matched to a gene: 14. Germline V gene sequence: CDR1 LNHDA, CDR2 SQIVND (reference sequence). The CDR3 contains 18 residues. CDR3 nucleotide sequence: TGTGCCAGTAGTATTAGGTTAGCGGGCGGCTCGGGCACCGGGGAGCTGTTTTTT. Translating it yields CASSIRLAGGSGTGELFF.

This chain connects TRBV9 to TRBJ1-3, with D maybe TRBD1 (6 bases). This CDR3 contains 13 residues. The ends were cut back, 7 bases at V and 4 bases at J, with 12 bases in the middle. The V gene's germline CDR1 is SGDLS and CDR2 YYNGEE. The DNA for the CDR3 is TGTGCCAGCGAGGACAGCGCAGGAAACACCATATATTTT. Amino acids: CASEDSAGNTIYF.